The 9 T cell receptor beta chains listed next were all sequenced from one sample in a study of cytomegalovirus exposure and HLA in healthy donors. The PCR ran on 60 Vbeta and 13 Jbeta primers. Only in-frame clones appear in the TCRdb table, and some are missing; sequencing was by immunoSEQ multiplex PCR. The sample holds approximately 44,000 clones; 50% to 75% are singletons and the top ten take about 9%. Sequences were obtained from PBMCs. These receptors all stem from a human donor in good health.

This clone is judged medium-sized. The J gene is TRBJ1-5, the V gene TRBV4-1; the match to TRBD1 covers 7 bases. Germline values: CDR1 MGHRA, CDR2 YSYEKL. V lost 3 bases, J lost 5 bases, and 7 bases stayed unmatched. The CDR3 loop spans 15 amino acids. The CDR3 reads CASSQTRQGDQPQHF. The CDR3 nucleotides are TGCGCCAGCAGCCAGACACGACAGGGTGATCAGCCCCAGCATTTT.

The chain has TRBV4-2 and TRBJ2-3, with D possibly TRBD2 on 6 matching bases. V lost 1 base and J 6 bases, leaving 17 bases between the germline ends. Germline CDR1 is LGHNA and CDR2 is YNFKEQ. The length of the CDR3 is 16 residues. Here the CDR3 reads CASSQVWGAGGDTQYF. The CDR3 coding sequence is TGTGCCAGCAGCCAAGTGTGGGGAGCGGGCGGGGATACGCAGTATTTT.

CDR3 DNA sequence: TGTGCCAGCAGCCAGACGGGATCCAATGAGCAGTTCTTC. Amino acids: CASSQTGSNEQFF. The chain has TRBV7-2 and TRBJ2-1; possible D gene TRBD2, 5 bases. Germline CDR1 and CDR2: SGHTA and FQGNSA. The CDR3 extends over 13 amino acids. The V end was cut by 5 bases, the J end by 6 bases, with 11 bases between.

CDR3 residues: CSVKPGGLNEKLFF. The CDR3 DNA follows: TGCAGCGTGAAGCCAGGGGGACTTAATGAAAAACTGTTTTTT. The rearrangement uses TRBV29-1 and TRBJ1-4; 7 nucleotides match TRBD1. CDR3 length: 14 residues. Looked up from germline, CDR1 is SQVTM and CDR2 is ANQGSEA. The ends lost 6 bases at V and 4 bases at J; junction bases unmatched: 8.

The chain joins TRBV6-5 to TRBJ1-3; 7 nucleotides agree with TRBD1. Germline V gives CDR1 MNHEY, CDR2 SVGAGI. The length of the CDR3 is 15 residues. The junction had 4 bases not matched to a gene; V was cut back by 2 bases and J by 3 bases. Here the CDR3 reads CASSYPTGDGNTIYF. CDR3 DNA sequence: TGTGCCAGCAGTTACCCAACAGGGGATGGAAACACCATATATTTT.

This clone ranks as medium-sized. The genes are TRBV27 and TRBJ2-7; D is ambiguous. The CDR3 runs 13 residues. V lost 0 bases, J lost 1 base, and 4 bases lay in between. CDR1 and CDR2 (germline): MNHEY, SMNVEV (reference sequence). The CDR3 DNA follows: TGTGCCAGCAGTTTATCCCCATCCTACGAGCAGTACTTC. It translates to CASSLSPSYEQYF.

The chain employs TRBV28 and TRBJ1-6, with D unresolved. Trimming shortened V by 2 bases and J by 7 bases, and 6 bases separated the two germline ends. Per the germline V gene, CDR1 is MDHEN and CDR2 is SYDVKM. The CDR3 is made up of 13 amino acids. CDR3: CASSLQWNSPLHF. CDR3 nucleotide sequence: TGTGCCAGCAGTTTACAGTGGAATTCACCCCTCCACTTT.

This clone appeared a few times. The V gene is TRBV5-1, the J gene TRBJ2-3, with 11 bases matching TRBD1. Germline V lookup: CDR1 SGHRS, CDR2 YFSETQ. The CDR3 totals 16 residues. V trimming: 3 bases; J trimming: 5 bases; junction bases outside the gene matches: 8. In DNA form, the CDR3 reads TGCGCCAGCAGCTATTCCGGGACAGGGGGATTAGATACGCAGTATTTT. Protein product: CASSYSGTGGLDTQYF.

This chain joins TRBV29-1 and TRBJ1-2, with D uncertain. Per the germline V gene, CDR1 is SQVTM and CDR2 is ANQGSEA. The CDR3 has 13 residues. The V end was cut by 8 bases, the J end by 4 bases, with 17 bases between. CDR3 nucleotides: TGCAGCTATAGCGCCGGACTCCGCTATGGCTACACCTTC. Translation: CSYSAGLRYGYTF.